The 25 T cell receptor beta chains given below trace back to one sample, sequenced in a study of blood T cell repertoires in COVID-19 (dated by TCRdb to the early 2020s). Library prep was done by the immunoSEQ multiplex PCR assay. TCRdb carries this immuneACCESS record with in-frame sequences only. Its versions omit some clonotypes, under half of them owing to an unresolved V gene in the studies checked, with the rest unexplained. The sample yields some 290,000 clones; just over 90% were counted once. The ten biggest clones cover about 2.3% of the sample. The specimen sequenced was PBMCs or T cells enriched from blood (not recorded which). These receptors were taken from a woman aged 40-49 years with acute COVID-19.

The V gene is TRBV28, the J gene TRBJ2-3; the match to TRBD2 covers 8 bases. CDR1 and CDR2 (germline): MDHEN, SYDVKM. The ends lost 3 bases at V and 0 bases at J; junction bases unmatched: 5. The CDR3 runs 16 residues. CDR3 bases: TGTGCCAGCAGTTTTGGTTTAGCGGGGAGCACAGATACGCAGTATTTT. It yields the protein CASSFGLAGSTDTQYF. Supplemented by reference TRBV28 and TRBJ2-3, the full variable domain reads DVKVTQSSRYLVKRTGEKVFLECVQDMDHENMFWYRQDPGLGLRLIYFSYDVKMKEKGDIPEGYSVSREKKERFSLILESASTNQTSMYLCASSFGLAGSTDTQYFGPGTRLTVL.

CDR3 DNA: TGTGCCAGCAGTAACCCTCAGGGGTTAAACACTGAAGCTTTCTTT. Its translation is CASSNPQGLNTEAFF. This chain connects TRBV6-5 to TRBJ1-1; D is possibly TRBD1 (6 bases). V lost 5 bases and J lost 2, with 15 bases in between. CDR1 and CDR2 from the germline V gene are MNHEY and SVGAGI. This CDR3 is 15 amino acids long.

The chain carries TRBV7-3 and TRBJ2-1, with 8 positions matching TRBD1. CDR1 is SGHTA and CDR2 is FQGTGA in the germline V gene. This CDR3 region has 16 residues. J gave up 2 bases and V 6 bases, and 9 bases lay outside the gene matches. CDR3 sequence (DNA): TGTGCCAGCAGTCCGCAGGGGGCTGGGGCCTACAATGAGCAGTTCTTC. Its translation: CASSPQGAGAYNEQFF.

The chain carries TRBV6-5 and TRBJ1-5; D call uncertain. V lost 4 bases, J lost 3 bases, and 16 bases lay in between. CDR1 is MNHEY and CDR2 is SVGAGI in the germline V gene. This CDR3 has 16 residues. DNA of the CDR3: TGTGCCAGCAGTTTCGAGGGAGCTGTATTCAATCAGCCCCAGCATTTT. Its translation is CASSFEGAVFNQPQHF.

CDR3: CSVEDPQGVYGYTF. CDR3 in DNA: TGCAGCGTTGAAGATCCCCAGGGGGTCTATGGCTACACCTTC. This rearrangement joins TRBV29-1 to TRBJ1-2; 7 bases agree with TRBD1. The ends lost 0 bases at V and 4 bases at J; junction bases unmatched: 5. CDR3 length: 14 amino acids. Germline values: CDR1 SQVTM, CDR2 ANQGSEA.

V usage is TRBV5-1 and J usage is TRBJ2-3, with TRBD2 matching 10 bases. CDR3 length equals 16 residues. The trim removed 4 bases at V and 2 bases at J, leaving 7 bases unmatched. Germline V gives CDR1 SGHRS, CDR2 YFSETQ. CDR3 in amino acids: CASSATSGKYTDTQYF. The CDR3 DNA reads TGCGCCAGCAGCGCCACTAGCGGGAAGTACACAGATACGCAGTATTTT.

The chain is built from TRBV6-5 and TRBJ1-1; 7 bases agree with TRBD1. With V trimmed by 0 bases and J by 0 bases, 1 base remained unmatched. Looked up from germline, CDR1 is MNHEY and CDR2 is SVGAGI. The CDR3 extends over 15 amino acids. In DNA form, the CDR3 reads TGTGCCAGCAGTTACTCGAGGGGGCTGAACACTGAAGCTTTCTTT. Amino acid sequence: CASSYSRGLNTEAFF.

The V and J genes are TRBV7-3 and TRBJ2-3; 7 bases align to TRBD2. Trimming at V came to 6 bases and at J to 0 bases, leaving 9 bases not matched to a gene. CDR1 and CDR2 (germline): SGHTA, FQGTGA. This CDR3 has 16 residues. The CDR3 nucleotides are TGTGCCAGCAGGTCAACAGCGGGGCTTAGCACAGATACGCAGTATTTT. Translating gives CASRSTAGLSTDTQYF. The variable domain in full, with the rest retrieved from reference TRBV7-3 and TRBJ2-3, is GAGVSQTPSNKVTEKGKYVELRCDPISGHTALYWYRQSLGQGPEFLIYFQGTGAADDSGLPNDRFFAVRPEGSVSTLKIQRTERGDSAVYLCASRSTAGLSTDTQYFGPGTRLTVL.

The chain couples TRBV10-2 to TRBJ1-5; the D is unclear. The germline V gene has CDR1 WSHSY and CDR2 SAAADI. The CDR3 length is 13 residues. V was cut by 7 bases and J by 1 base, with 8 bases left in between. The CDR3 DNA reads as TGCGCCAGCACCCCATTGAGCAATCAGCCCCAGCATTTT. It is translated as CASTPLSNQPQHF.

The chain links TRBV25-1 to TRBJ1-5; 7 positions match TRBD1. In germline, CDR1 is MGHDK, CDR2 SYGVNS. The CDR3 runs to 15 residues. J lost 1 base, V lost 1 base, and 1 base had no gene match. CDR3 protein: CASSESGGSNQPQHF. CDR3 sequence (DNA): TGTGCCAGCAGTGAATCAGGGGGAAGCAATCAGCCCCAGCATTTT.

V and J are TRBV9 and TRBJ2-1; 7 positions agree with TRBD1. V was clipped by 0 bases and J by 5 bases; unmatched bases: 2. CDR1 SGDLS and CDR2 YYNGEE come from the germline V gene. The CDR3 extends over 14 amino acids. The CDR3 nucleotides read TGTGCCAGCAGCGTAGTGGGGACAGACAATGAGCAGTTCTTC. This gives the protein CASSVVGTDNEQFF.

The chain couples TRBV19 to TRBJ2-2; 12 nucleotides match TRBD2. The CDR3 length is 17 residues. Per germline, CDR1 LNHDA and CDR2 SQIVND (reference sequence). The trim removed 2 bases at V and 5 bases at J, leaving 6 bases unmatched. The chain's CDR3 is CASSISGTSGRTGELFF. CDR3 DNA: TGTGCCAGTAGTATAAGCGGGACTAGCGGGCGGACCGGGGAGCTGTTTTTT.

The chain recombines TRBV7-3 with TRBJ2-5, with 10 bases that match TRBD2. Germline V gene sequence: CDR1 SGHTA, CDR2 FQGTGA. After removal of 6 bases from V and 5 bases from J, the junction contained 6 bases not matched to a gene. The CDR3 length is 14 residues. CDR3 loop: CASSSLAGDETQYF. DNA for the CDR3: TGTGCCAGCAGTAGTCTAGCGGGAGACGAGACCCAGTACTTC.

The V gene is TRBV19, the J gene TRBJ2-1, with 7 bases aligning to TRBD1. V lost 8 bases, J lost 0 bases, and 4 bases stayed unmatched. Germline V gene data show CDR1 as LNHDA and CDR2 as SQIVND (reference sequence). This CDR3 spans 14 amino acids. In DNA form, the CDR3 reads TGTGCCAGTCAGAAGGGGGCCTCCTACAATGAGCAGTTCTTC. Protein: CASQKGASYNEQFF.

Only one count was recorded for this clone. The CDR3, as DNA: TGTGCCAGCTCACCAAGTAGGGGATTCGAGGAAAAACTGTTTTTT. Its protein is CASSPSRGFEEKLFF. The rearrangement links TRBV18 to TRBJ1-4, with D possibly TRBD1 on 5 matching bases. Trimming left V 2 bases short and J 8 bases short, with 15 bases between. The germline CDR1 and CDR2 sequences are KGHSH and LQKENI. The CDR3 runs to 15 residues.

This chain connects TRBV7-2 to TRBJ1-1; a possible D gene is TRBD1 (6 bases). Trimming removed 8 bases from V and 2 bases from J, with 12 bases in between. The CDR3 has 13 residues. The germline V gene encodes CDR1 SGHTA and CDR2 FQGNSA. This CDR3 reads CASGGRLNTEAFF. Written as DNA, the CDR3 is TGTGCCAGCGGGGGCAGACTAAACACTGAAGCTTTCTTT.

The chain joins TRBV5-6 to TRBJ2-3; 14 positions match TRBD2. After removal of 2 bases from V and 1 base from J, the junction contained 6 bases not matched to a gene. Germline V gene data show CDR1 as SGHDT and CDR2 as YYEEEE. This CDR3 is 18 amino acids long. The CDR3 DNA follows: TGTGCCAGCAGCTTCGGACTAGCGGGAGGATCTGGCACAGATACGCAGTATTTT. It encodes CASSFGLAGGSGTDTQYF.

The chain recombines TRBV2 with TRBJ2-7; D gene ambiguous. V was pared by 4 bases and J by 2 bases, with 12 bases between. The germline gives CDR1 SNHLY, CDR2 FYNNEI. CDR3 length: 14 residues. This CDR3 is CASSAIGAPYEQYF. In DNA form, the CDR3 reads TGTGCCAGCAGTGCTATCGGAGCCCCCTACGAGCAGTACTTC.

V usage is TRBV24-1 and J usage is TRBJ2-1; a weak D match, TRBD2 (5 bases). The ends were cut back, 1 base at V and 10 bases at J, with 10 bases in the middle. This CDR3 contains 13 residues. The germline gives CDR1 KGHDR, CDR2 SFDVKD. CDR3 DNA sequence: TGTGCCACCAGTGATTTTTGGGAGAGAGAGCAGTTCTTC. It yields the protein CATSDFWEREQFF.

The V and J genes are TRBV11-2 and TRBJ1-2; 7 bases agree with TRBD1. V dropped 5 bases and J dropped 8; count of bases not matched to a gene: 17. The CDR3 length is 16 residues. Germline assignment: CDR1 SGHAT and CDR2 FQNNGV. The CDR3 nucleotides are TGTGCCAGCAGCACCGCCGGGACAGTCCTTCGCGGGGGCTACACCTTC. It specifies CASSTAGTVLRGGYTF.

This clone was observed a few times. This chain connects TRBV2 to TRBJ2-1; TRBD2 matches 9 bases. Germline lookup yields CDR1 SNHLY and CDR2 FYNNEI. The CDR3 contains 15 residues. J gave up 9 bases and V 6 bases, and 12 bases lay outside the gene matches. The CDR3 bases are TGTGCCAGCAGATCTAGCGCGGGAGGGCCAGGTGAGCAGTTCTTC. Amino acid sequence: CASRSSAGGPGEQFF.

The V call is TRBV3-1 (or the pseudogene TRBV3-2), the J call TRBJ2-7; D is possibly TRBD2 (5 bases). CDR1 LGHDT and CDR2 YNNKEL come from the germline V gene (reference sequence). The CDR3 runs to 14 residues. Trimming shortened V by 4 bases and J by 4 bases, and 14 bases separated the two germline ends. CDR3 sequence: CASSPSGEPYEQYF. The CDR3 nucleotides read TGTGCCAGCAGCCCATCCGGGGAACCGTACGAGCAGTACTTC.

The J gene is TRBJ2-5, the V gene TRBV5-5, with 11 bases lining up with TRBD1. Germline V lookup: CDR1 SGHKS, CDR2 YYEKEE (reference sequence). V was clipped by 0 bases and J by 4 bases; unmatched bases: 8. The CDR3 loop spans 17 amino acids. CDR3 sequence: CASSLESGQGAGETQYF. The CDR3 DNA follows: TGTGCCAGCAGCTTGGAGTCTGGACAGGGGGCGGGAGAGACCCAGTACTTC. Full variable domain (rest looked up from reference TRBV5-5 and TRBJ2-5): DAGVTQSPTHLIKTRGQQVTLRCSPISGHKSVSWYQQVLGQGPQFIFQYYEKEERGRGNFPDRFSARQFPNYSSELNVNALLLGDSALYLCASSLESGQGAGETQYFGPGTRLLVL.

The gene calls are TRBV13 and TRBJ2-3; TRBD1 might be the D (6 bases). The germline gives CDR1 PRHDT, CDR2 FYEKMQ (reference sequence). Deletions cut 2 bases from V and 3 bases from J, with 18 bases between. This CDR3 is built from 17 residues. The CDR3 region has the DNA TGTGCCAGCAGCTTATCACGATCAGGGGTAGGGACAGATACGCAGTATTTT. Translated: CASSLSRSGVGTDTQYF.

The J gene is TRBJ1-3, the V gene TRBV30; D gene unclear. Per germline, CDR1 GTSNPN and CDR2 SVGIG (reference sequence). Trimming pared 0 bases from V and 2 bases from J, leaving 8 bases between. The CDR3 loop spans 14 amino acids. DNA for the CDR3: TGTGCCTGGAGTGTAGGAGGAACTGGAAACACCATATATTTT. Residues: CAWSVGGTGNTIYF. The full variable domain, its missing parts supplied by reference TRBV30 and TRBJ1-3, is SQTIHQWPATLVQPVGSPLSLECTVEGTSNPNLYWYRQAAGRGLQLLFYSVGIGQISSEVPQNLSASRPQDRQFILSSKKLLLSDSGFYLCAWSVGGTGNTIYFGEGSWLTVV.